This TCR beta chain was captured in a study of T cells in Graves' hyperthyroidism and ophthalmopathy. Authors of the study amplified TCR beta CDR3 regions from RNA transcripts. Primed by the HTBI set, a first-round RT-PCR was run on the TCR CDR3. MiXCR was run by TCRdb on the multiplex PCR reads, yielding one entry per CDR3 protein. This table holds 700,000 to 850,000 distinct CDR3 sequences, roughly a third found once. Trimming stripped 7 bases from V and 4 bases from J, with 20 bases between. The CDR3 is 15 amino acids. The germline V gene has CDR1 WSHSY and CDR2 SAAADI. Newly diagnosed hyperthyroidism, duration under 2 months, in patients aged 18 to 65. PBMCs stemmed from around 10 ml fresh peripheral blood. Broader study findings: The model identified upcoming ophthalmopathy a median roughly 6.5 months ahead of onset.

Many counts were recorded for this clonotype. The antigen is unknown. Sequencing was performed on blood. J is TRBJ2-7 and V is TRBV10-2; D tentatively fits TRBD1 or TRBD2 (5 bases each). The TCR sequence derives from a woman aged 40 to 50 with Graves' hyperthyroidism. CDR3 region: CASKDEGFGLYEQYF. CDR3 nucleotides: TGCGCCAGCAAAGATGAGGGGTTCGGATTGTACGAGCAGTACTTC.